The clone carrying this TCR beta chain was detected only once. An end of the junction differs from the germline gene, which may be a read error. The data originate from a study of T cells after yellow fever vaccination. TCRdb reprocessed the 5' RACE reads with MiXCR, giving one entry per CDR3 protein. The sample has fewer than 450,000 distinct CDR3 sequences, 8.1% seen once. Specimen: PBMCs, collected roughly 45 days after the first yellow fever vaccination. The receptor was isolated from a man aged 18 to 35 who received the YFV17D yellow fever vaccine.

CDR3 in amino acids: CCARDRLRGNTGELFF. CDR3 nucleotide sequence: TGCTGTGCTAGAGATCGCCTAAGGGGGAACACCGGGGAGCTGTTTTTT. The V gene is TRBV20-1, the J gene TRBJ2-2; maybe TRBD1 (5 bases). Germline V gene lookup returns CDR1 DFQATT and CDR2 SNEGSKA (reference sequence). The CDR3 consists of 16 residues.